The T cell receptor (beta chain) under discussion was sequenced for a study of T cells after yellow fever vaccination (dated by TCRdb to the late 2010s). Looking at the study overall: Libraries from fractions with low cell numbers were prepared with the SMART-Seq v4 Ultra Low Input RNA kit. Two healthy male donors made up the cohort, one aged 18 to 30 years and the other aged 30 to 39 years. Blood was drawn at multiple timepoints before and after primary and secondary immunization, with bulk PBMC replicates and cell subsets isolated. To follow T-cell clones before and after primary and booster YFV17D yellow fever vaccination, bulk TCR alpha and beta repertoires were sequenced over time. The study at large found these results: A small share of clonotypes occurred in both CD4 and CD8 compartments, likely arising from convergent recombination. Most clones expanded after primary vaccination were re-detected after the booster (about 96% of CD4 and approximately 85% of CD8), suggesting broad memory maintenance. Computational filtering was needed because FACS-sorted repertoires could contain abundant contaminating clonotypes from the bulk population. Because the study included only two donors, the extent to which the findings can be generalized is limited. The secondary T-cell response was found to be weaker but faster than the primary response, with a peak reached on day 5 rather than on day 15.

Including cysteine and phenylalanine, the CDR3 has 14 amino acids. Here the CDR3 DNA is all that survives: 42 bases in frame from base 1. Deletion took 6 bases off V and 2 bases off J, with a span of 13 bases between the germline ends. The germline V gene sets CDR1 to MNHNS and CDR2 to SASEGT. Reading the label with the study, this specimen's treatment or condition is: live attenuated yellow fever vaccine strain. PBMCs were isolated from peripheral blood using a standard Ficoll-Paque protocol. CD4 and CD8 T-cell fractions were isolated with Dynabeads CD4 and CD8 positive selection kits. TriZol was used to extract RNA from bulk PBMCs, from CD4 and CD8 fractions, and from dextramer-positive and dextramer-negative fractions. TCR cDNA was made using 5'RACE template switching, a step that added a universal primer site and unique molecular identifiers. Priming of cDNA synthesis was performed from both the TCR alpha and TCR beta constant segments. Two PCR steps were used to amplify libraries, with sample barcodes and sequencing adapters being added in the second step. Sequencing of libraries was done on Illumina HiSeq 2500 (2x100 bp) or NovaSeq (2x150 bp). The authors' pipeline ran thus. Reads were demultiplexed and collapsed into UMI consensus sequences with MIGEC, and V(D)J alignment was performed with MiXCR. Using edgeR on replicate PBMC samples, clonotypes were called vaccine-responding if FDR was below 0.01 and the log2 fold change was above 5 up to day 15. Bulk clonotypes were assigned CD4 or CD8 identity according to which sequenced CD4 or CD8 repertoire held them at higher abundance. Using fastp trimming at Q25 and MiXCR clonotype assembly, TCRdb reanalyzed the public sequencing data and kept in-frame beta chains. For every CDR3 protein sequence, its rows merge into one entry that carries the most common genes and DNA. The V and J calls come from TCRdb's annotation, not from the publication. This sample holds about 170,000 distinct CDR3 sequences; roughly 6.2% were observed only once. The ten largest account for 2.9% of the sample.

Turning to this clonotype: Its binding antigen is unknown. Base quality data are lacking; no much larger clone is found one base away.

The sequences come from CD4+ T cells sorted from PBMCs, collected on the day of the first yellow fever vaccination. The sequence was collected from a man between 18 and 29 years old who received the YFV17D yellow fever vaccine. The rearrangement joined TRBV6-1 to TRBJ1-2; no D segment can be confidently identified. The encoded CDR3 is CASRGTPVNYGYTF. The DNA is TGTGCCAGCAGGGGAACACCGGTCAACTATGGCTACACCTTC.